These 2 T cell receptor beta chains originate from one sample sequenced in a study of control samples from healthy donors and cancer patients. Assay: immunoSEQ multiplex PCR; the TCRdb copy retains only in-frame clones and omits some. The sample has roughly 30,000 clones, under 95% seen once. Specimen: PBMCs. Receptors originate from a man in his forties with colorectal cancer.

The rearrangement uses TRBV11-2 and TRBJ1-1; 12 bases map to TRBD1. From germline, CDR1 is SGHAT and CDR2 FQNNGV. The CDR3 totals 17 residues. Trimming at V came to 4 bases and at J to 5 bases, leaving 11 bases not matched to a gene. CDR3 region: CASSSVGTGGARTEAFF. The CDR3 DNA follows: TGTGCCAGCAGCTCCGTGGGGACAGGGGGCGCCCGGACTGAAGCTTTCTTT.

The rearrangement joins TRBV4-1 to TRBJ2-2, with D possibly matching TRBD2 (5 bases). The V and J ends lost 5 bases and 4 bases respectively, with 17 bases between them. CDR1 and CDR2 from the germline V gene are MGHRA and YSYEKL. This CDR3 spans 16 amino acids. DNA of the CDR3: TGCGCCAGCAGCAAAGGGCCTCAACGGGGCACCGGGGAGCTGTTTTTT. Amino acid sequence: CASSKGPQRGTGELFF.